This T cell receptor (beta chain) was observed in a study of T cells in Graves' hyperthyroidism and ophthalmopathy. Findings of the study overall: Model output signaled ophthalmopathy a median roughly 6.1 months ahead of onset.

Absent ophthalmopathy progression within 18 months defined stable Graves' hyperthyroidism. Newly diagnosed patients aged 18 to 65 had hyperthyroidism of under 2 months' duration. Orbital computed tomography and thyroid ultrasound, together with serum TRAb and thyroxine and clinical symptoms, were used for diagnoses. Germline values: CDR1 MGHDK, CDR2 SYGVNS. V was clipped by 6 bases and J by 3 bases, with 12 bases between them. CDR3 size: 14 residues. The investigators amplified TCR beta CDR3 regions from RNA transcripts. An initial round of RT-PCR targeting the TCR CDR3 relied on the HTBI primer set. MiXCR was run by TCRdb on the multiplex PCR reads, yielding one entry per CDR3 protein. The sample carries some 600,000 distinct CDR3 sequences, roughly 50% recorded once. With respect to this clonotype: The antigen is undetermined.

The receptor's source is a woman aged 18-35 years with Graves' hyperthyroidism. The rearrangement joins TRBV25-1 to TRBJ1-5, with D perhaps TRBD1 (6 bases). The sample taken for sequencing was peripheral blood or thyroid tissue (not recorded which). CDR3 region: CASRRGQFNQPQHF. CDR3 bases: TGTGCCAGCAGGAGAGGACAGTTCAATCAGCCCCAGCATTTT.